This TCR beta chain was captured in a study of response to subunit inactivated influenza vaccine. Findings and limits, study-wide: There was a suggestion from the authors that each seasonal influenza vaccination recruits few new T cells.

This CDR3 is 17 amino acids long. The germline V gene encodes CDR1 SGHDN and CDR2 FVKESK. V lost 1 base to trimming and J lost 2 bases, with 16 bases between them. The sample holds a few counts of this clonotype. Its target is not known. In TCRdb, the RT-PCR reads were re-called with MiXCR into one record per CDR3 protein. In the table there are 450,000 to 600,000 distinct CDR3 sequences, approximately 15% of which are singletons. J is TRBJ2-3 and V is TRBV14, with D unresolved. The sequence derives from a man between 50 and 70 years old who received an inactivated influenza vaccine. Sample: CD4+ T cells sorted from PBMCs, taken roughly 24 months after vaccination. The CDR3 here is CASSQGVRSHYTDTQYF. Written as DNA, the CDR3 is TGTGCCAGCAGCCAAGGGGTCCGAAGTCACTACACAGATACGCAGTATTTT.